This entry concerns a single T cell receptor (beta chain). At least ten counts were recorded for this clonotype. It lacks a known antigen. Base qualities are missing; no much larger clone stands one base away. Ophthalmopathy patients had moderately to severely active disease, with a Clinical Activity Score of 3 or more, a NOSPECS grade of 4 or more, and a disease duration of less than 3 months. Patients with uncontrolled infections, other autoimmune diseases, pregnancy or lactation were excluded. Diagnoses were established on the basis of clinical symptoms, serum thyroxine and TRAb, thyroid ultrasound, and orbital computed tomography. PBMCs were separated from approximately 9.9 ml of fresh peripheral blood using Ficoll-Paque density gradient centrifugation. Total RNA was extracted with Trizol reagent, and quality was checked on an Agilent 2100 Bioanalyzer. The record originates from a study of T cells in Graves' hyperthyroidism and ophthalmopathy (dated by TCRdb to between 2018 and 2020). Concerning the study at large: Peripheral blood was sampled at the time of initial diagnosis, prior to any treatment. Following sampling, methimazole starting at 30 mg daily was given to hyperthyroidism patients, and high-dose intravenous methylprednisolone was given to ophthalmopathy patients. To identify TCR V-J signatures that set the groups apart, the researchers used a discovery cohort of about a hundred patients, made up of 40 to 45 with Graves' ophthalmopathy and some 60 with stable Graves' hyperthyroidism. Prospective prediction of ophthalmopathy was tested in an independent validation cohort consisting of roughly 19 hyperthyroidism patients and some 15 patients who later progressed to ophthalmopathy. The study also compared thyroid tissue and blood T-cell repertoires from a handful of Graves' hyperthyroidism patients. The roughly 90 discovery patients were divided at random into training and test sets in a 7:3 ratio. TCR Vbeta CDR3 sequencing of 140 or so peripheral blood samples (under 45 ophthalmopathy, over 70 hyperthyroidism and approximately 17 progressor patients) is reported in the paper. The full study reports these points: In cross-validation, a model built on a 13 V-J signature told ophthalmopathy apart from stable hyperthyroidism with less than 90% sensitivity and roughly 81% specificity, and in testing the same model reached 80%/75%. No statistical method was used to fix the sample size in advance, and group allocation was not hidden from the investigators. During validation, the model predicted progression to ophthalmopathy a median of around 6 months ahead of onset, with almost 71% sensitivity and more than 72% specificity. Most expanded thyroid clonotypes (frequency above 0.001) were also detected in blood, a finding suggesting that blood repertoires may reflect thyroid immune responses.

The germline V gene (reference sequence) sets CDR1 to DFQATT and CDR2 to SNEGSKA. V loses 5 bases of germline sequence and J loses 5 bases, and the interval between the two ends is 9 bases. The CDR3 runs 11 amino acids, cysteine and phenylalanine included. Only the CDR3 part of the read is kept: 33 bases, read in frame from the first base. TCR beta CDR3 regions were amplified from RNA transcripts. A first-round RT-PCR of the TCR CDR3 used the HTBI primer set with the Qiagen OneStep RT-PCR kit. A second multiplex PCR round built the libraries, followed by size selection and purification. Sequencing of the libraries was done on an Illumina HiSeq2000 using paired-end 100 bp reads. Concerning the study's data processing: SOAPnuke was used to process the raw data, with reads discarded if the reads contained adapters or uncalled bases, had a mean Phred below 15, or lacked an exact constant-primer or identifier match. COPE v1.2.5 was used to merge the high-quality paired reads, and each unique nucleotide sequence was defined as a clonotype. Clonotypes were aligned to IMGT TRBV, TRBD and TRBJ reference segments using MiTCR v1.1. Only V-J combinations with frequency above 0.0001, covering about 99% of repertoires, were analysed. The TCS score was defined as the ratio of F50 (clonal expansion) to E x V (chaos), calculated using BLOSUM62-based TCRdist between CDR3 peptides within each V-J. Welch's t-statistics and random forest reduced 450 to 600 V-J features to 13, which were used in a naive Bayes classifier (R e1071). Thyroid-blood repertoire similarity was quantified with the Morisita-Horn index. Using fastp trimming at Q25 and MiXCR clonotype assembly, TCRdb reanalyzed the public sequencing data and kept in-frame beta chains. Rows are combined by CDR3 protein, so each entry shows the most common genes and DNA. TCRdb's processing, not the authors', yielded these V and J calls. Counted in this sample were approximately 610,000 distinct CDR3 sequences; about 15% of them appeared once. The top ten clonotypes cover 4% to 5.5% of the sample.

Recombination linked TRBV20-1 to TRBJ2-5; the D gene cannot be resolved reliably. The TCR sequence derives from a woman aged 40 to 50 with Graves' ophthalmopathy. The source material was blood. The CDR3 protein is CSAPIVETQYF. The DNA reads TGCAGTGCTCCTATTGTTGAGACCCAGTACTTC.